The 29 T cell receptor beta chains below come from one sample, sequenced in a study of blood T cell repertoires in COVID-19. Sequenced by immunoSEQ multiplex PCR; TCRdb stores in-frame clones only, minus some. The sample consists of some 220,000 clones, almost 85% of them appearing once. The source material was peripheral blood. These receptors were taken from a man aged 50 or older with acute or convalescent COVID-19.

V gene TRBV18 combines with J gene TRBJ2-5; D possibly corresponds to TRBD1 (6 bases). The CDR3 length is 18 residues. CDR1 and CDR2 (germline): KGHSH, LQKENI. Trimming left V 4 bases short and J 2 bases short, with 23 bases between. CDR3 in amino acids: CASSRRIKTQGPQETQYF. Written as DNA, the CDR3 is TGTGCCAGCTCACGAAGGATCAAAACACAGGGTCCGCAAGAGACCCAGTACTTC. Supplemented by reference TRBV18 and TRBJ2-5, the full variable domain reads NAGVMQNPRHLVRRRGQEARLRCSPMKGHSHVYWYRQLPEEGLKFMVYLQKENIIDESGMPKERFSAEFPKEGPSILRIQQVVRGDSAAYFCASSRRIKTQGPQETQYFGPGTRLLVL.

This CDR3 reads CASSLPRKGVHYGYTF. CDR3 in DNA: TGTGCCAGCAGCCTACCTCGCAAGGGAGTTCACTATGGCTACACCTTC. V is TRBV5-6 and J is TRBJ1-2, with D unresolved. This CDR3 has 16 residues. In germline, CDR1 is SGHDT, CDR2 YYEEEE. V dropped 4 bases and J dropped 3 bases, with 19 bases sitting between them.

Comments on this clone: This sample also contains other DNA sequences that code for the same CDR3. The CDR3: CASSYSGRGYEQYF. CDR3 sequence (DNA): TGTGCCAGCAGTTACTCGGGCAGGGGCTACGAGCAGTACTTC. This chain connects TRBV6-5 to TRBJ2-7, with D possibly being TRBD1 (6 bases). V was cut by 0 bases and J by 3 bases, with 9 bases left in between. In germline, CDR1 is MNHEY, CDR2 SVGAGI. This CDR3 comprises 14 residues.

The J gene is TRBJ1-1, the V gene TRBV7-9; 8 positions match TRBD1. The V gene end was trimmed by 5 bases and the J gene end by 3 bases; junction bases not matched to a gene: 5. CDR1 is SEHNR, CDR2 FQNEAQ, per germline (reference sequence). The CDR3 has 14 amino acids. In DNA form, the CDR3 reads TGTGCCAGCAGCCCAGGGGGCGGGGACACTGAAGCTTTCTTT. Its translation is CASSPGGGDTEAFF.

The CDR3 nucleotides read TGTGCCAGCAGCCTCCCCGGGTTGAACACTGAAGCTTTCTTT. Its protein product is CASSLPGLNTEAFF. The V call is TRBV3-1 (or the pseudogene TRBV3-2), the J call TRBJ1-1; D not certain. CDR1 and CDR2 (germline): LGHDT, YNNKEL (reference sequence). The CDR3 runs 14 residues. Trimming took off 4 bases at V and 0 bases at J, with 9 bases between the two ends.

This clone occurred a few times. CDR3 residues: CASTPGAGTGELFF. The CDR3 DNA reads as TGTGCCAGTACCCCAGGGGCTGGGACCGGGGAGCTGTTTTTT. The chain uses TRBV19 and TRBJ2-2; D perhaps matches TRBD1 (6 bases). The CDR3 consists of 14 residues. The germline V gene has CDR1 LNHDA and CDR2 SQIVND (reference sequence). V lost 7 bases and J lost 5, with 14 bases in between.

The gene calls are TRBV9 and TRBJ1-4; 8 positions match TRBD1. V lost 4 bases, J lost 1 base, and 9 bases stayed unmatched. This CDR3 comprises 17 residues. Germline CDR1 and CDR2: SGDLS and YYNGEE. This CDR3 reads CASSRSGRGRTNEKLFF. The CDR3 DNA reads as TGTGCCAGCAGCCGTAGTGGCAGGGGGCGAACTAATGAAAAACTGTTTTTT.

This sequence joins TRBV5-1 and TRBJ1-5; maybe TRBD1 (6 bases). CDR1 and CDR2 from the germline V gene are SGHRS and YFSETQ. V lost 4 bases to trimming and J lost 7 bases, with 18 bases between them. There are 15 residues in the CDR3. Here the CDR3 DNA reads TGCGCCAGCAGCCGAGGAATAACAGGGAACCAGCCCCAGCATTTT. As protein: CASSRGITGNQPQHF. The whole variable domain, remainder taken from reference TRBV5-1 and TRBJ1-5, is KAGVTQTPRYLIKTRGQQVTLSCSPISGHRSVSWYQQTPGQGLQFLFEYFSETQRNKGNFPGRFSGRQFSNSRSEMNVSTLELGDSALYLCASSRGITGNQPQHFGDGTRLSIL.

This chain joins TRBV6-5 and TRBJ1-5, with 8 nucleotides matching TRBD1. With 6 bases clipped from V and 9 bases from J, the junction kept 7 bases outside the gene matches. The CDR3 runs 13 residues. Germline CDR1 and CDR2: MNHEY and SVGAGI. CDR3 region: CASRDRGSGPQHF. The CDR3 coding sequence is TGTGCCAGCAGAGACAGGGGCTCGGGGCCCCAGCATTTT.

The chain is built from TRBV6-5 and TRBJ2-7; possibly TRBD1 for D (6 bases). V was shortened by 8 bases and J by 3 bases, with 14 bases between the two germline ends. Germline V gives CDR1 MNHEY, CDR2 SVGAGI. CDR3 length equals 13 residues. CDR3 DNA sequence: TGTGCCAGCGAAGGGACAAGGGACTACGAGCAGTACTTC. Amino acids: CASEGTRDYEQYF.

J is TRBJ2-7 and V is TRBV12-3 or TRBV12-4, with TRBD1 as a possible D gene (5 bases). V was clipped by 5 bases and J by 7 bases, with 9 bases between them. This CDR3 contains 11 residues. For the CDR3, the DNA is TGTGCCAGCAGTCAGGGATCTGAGCAGTACTTC. Translation gives CASSQGSEQYF.

In this sample, this clone turned up a few times. This rearrangement joins TRBV27 to TRBJ2-1; 10 bases are shared with TRBD2. The V segment lost 3 bases and the J segment 4 bases; nucleotides outside the gene matches: 12. In germline, CDR1 is MNHEY, CDR2 SMNVEV (reference sequence). This CDR3 region has 18 residues. Here the CDR3 reads CASSFLAALAGSYNEQFF. As DNA, the CDR3 is TGTGCCAGCAGTTTCCTTGCCGCACTAGCGGGAAGTTACAATGAGCAGTTCTTC.

The V and J genes are TRBV6-5 and TRBJ2-2; D perhaps matches TRBD1 (5 bases). Germline V lookup: CDR1 MNHEY, CDR2 SVGAGI. With 7 bases removed from V and 6 bases from J, the gap between germline ends came to 18 bases. This CDR3 is built from 15 residues. Written as DNA, the CDR3 is TGTGCCAGCACCATCCAAAAGGTAGGGGCCGGGGAGCTGTTTTTT. Translated, it gives CASTIQKVGAGELFF.

The chain uses TRBV19 and TRBJ1-1; TRBD1 matches 7 bases. V lost 1 base, J lost 1 base, and 6 bases stayed unmatched. The CDR3 is 16 residues long. The germline gives CDR1 LNHDA, CDR2 SQIVND (reference sequence). The CDR3 spells CASSIGARQGNTEAFF. The CDR3 DNA reads as TGTGCCAGTAGTATAGGTGCCCGACAGGGGAACACTGAAGCTTTCTTT.

This clone was found a few times. The V call is TRBV4-1, the J call TRBJ2-1; the D gene is possibly TRBD2 (5 bases). V was shortened by 3 bases and J by 3 bases, with 15 bases between the two germline ends. CDR1 and CDR2 (germline): MGHRA, YSYEKL. The CDR3 has 16 amino acids. The CDR3 DNA reads as TGCGCCAGCAGCCACGACCGGGATTCAAACTACAATGAGCAGTTCTTC. This translates into CASSHDRDSNYNEQFF.

For this clone: Other DNA sequences of this sample code for an identical CDR3. The chain has TRBV5-1 and TRBJ1-1, with TRBD1 matching over 8 bases. Germline assignment: CDR1 SGHRS and CDR2 YFSETQ. V was pared by 5 bases and J by 1 base, with 4 bases of the junction left unmatched. This CDR3 comprises 14 residues. The CDR3: CASSLTGANTEAFF. The CDR3 coding sequence is TGCGCCAGCAGTTTGACAGGGGCGAACACTGAAGCTTTCTTT.

V usage is TRBV24-1 and J usage is TRBJ1-3, with D possibly TRBD1 on 6 matching bases. The CDR3 runs 16 residues. The germline V gene has CDR1 KGHDR and CDR2 SFDVKD. The V end lost 2 bases, the J end lost 1 base, and 11 bases lay between the germline ends. The CDR3 loop reads CATSDSGQPSGNTIYF. CDR3 coding DNA: TGTGCCACCAGTGATTCCGGACAGCCATCTGGAAACACCATATATTTT.

This chain joins TRBV25-1 and TRBJ1-4; TRBD1 matches 8 bases. This CDR3 has 13 amino acids. Germline trimming cut 9 bases from V and 7 bases from J; bases unmatched to any gene: 7. The germline CDR1 and CDR2 sequences are MGHDK and SYGVNS. CDR3 amino acids: CASRQGRGEKLFF. The CDR3, as DNA: TGTGCCAGTAGACAGGGGAGAGGTGAAAAACTGTTTTTT.

The chain joins TRBV6-5 to TRBJ2-7; 8 bases are a match to TRBD1. With V trimmed by 2 bases and J by 4 bases, 4 bases remained unmatched. Germline CDR1 MNHEY, CDR2 SVGAGI. The CDR3 spans 14 residues. CDR3 residues: CASSYPGTGYEQYF. Written as DNA, the CDR3 is TGTGCCAGCAGTTACCCAGGGACAGGATACGAGCAGTACTTC.

This chain joins TRBV4-1 and TRBJ1-2; D unclear. The CDR3 consists of 14 residues. CDR1 is MGHRA, CDR2 YSYEKL, per germline. Trimming took 1 base from V and 0 from J, leaving 6 bases between them. CDR3 nucleotide sequence: TGCGCCAGCAGCCAAGGAGGATCTAACTATGGCTACACCTTC. This codes for CASSQGGSNYGYTF.

Ten or more counts support this clone. The rearrangement links TRBV6-5 to TRBJ1-2, with D perhaps TRBD1 (5 bases). This CDR3 has 14 amino acids. The ends were cut back, 6 bases at V and 4 bases at J, with 15 bases in the middle. Per germline, CDR1 MNHEY and CDR2 SVGAGI. The CDR3 spells CASREGISSYGYTF. Written as DNA, the CDR3 is TGTGCCAGCAGGGAGGGGATTTCCTCCTATGGCTACACCTTC.

V usage is TRBV11-3 and J usage is TRBJ2-1; 9 bases line up with TRBD1. The length of the CDR3 is 16 residues. Germline V CDR1 and CDR2: SGHNT, YENEEA. V lost 5 bases, J lost 3 bases, and 8 bases stayed unmatched. The CDR3 DNA is TGTGCCAGCAGCCCCCCTGAGGGACAGGGCTACAATGAGCAGTTCTTC. Its translation is CASSPPEGQGYNEQFF.

This clone was detected once. This CDR3 reads CASSSGIGQPREQYF. CDR3 nucleotides: TGTGCCAGTAGTTCTGGGATAGGACAACCGAGGGAGCAGTACTTC. The rearrangement links TRBV19 to TRBJ2-7; D is possibly TRBD1 (5 bases). V gave up 5 bases and J gave up 7 bases, with 21 bases separating them. The CDR3 length is 15 residues. CDR1 is LNHDA and CDR2 is SQIVND in the germline V gene (reference sequence).

The V call is TRBV12-5, the J call TRBJ1-2; D is uncertain. This CDR3 comprises 14 residues. Trimming pared 0 bases from V and 7 bases from J, leaving 12 bases between. Germline CDR1 reads LGHNT; CDR2 reads FRNRAP. Written as DNA, the CDR3 is TGTGCTAGTGGTTTGGTACCTGAGACTCTTGGCTACACCTTC. This codes for CASGLVPETLGYTF.

The chain combines TRBV10-3 with TRBJ1-5, with 9 bases lining up with TRBD1. The CDR3 extends over 15 amino acids. With V trimmed by 6 bases and J by 2 bases, 5 bases remained unmatched. CDR1 is ENHRY, CDR2 SYGVKD, per germline. CDR3 in amino acids: CAIRGTGSGNQPQHF. The DNA for the CDR3 is TGTGCCATCAGGGGGACAGGGAGCGGCAATCAGCCCCAGCATTTT.

The V gene is TRBV5-1, the J gene TRBJ1-2, with a weak D call TRBD1 (6 bases). The CDR3 sequence is 13 residues long. V shed 4 bases and J shed 2 bases, with 9 bases lying between them. Germline loops: CDR1 SGHRS, CDR2 YFSETQ. Written as DNA, the CDR3 is TGCGCCAGCAGCGTCGGACAGAACTATGGCTACACCTTC. As protein: CASSVGQNYGYTF.

The J gene is TRBJ2-1, the V gene TRBV29-1; TRBD1 might be the D (5 bases). Germline lookup yields CDR1 SQVTM and CDR2 ANQGSEA. Deletions cut 3 bases from V and 9 bases from J, with 12 bases between. The CDR3 is made up of 12 amino acids. CDR3 sequence: CSVDPGMGEQFF. CDR3 coding DNA: TGCAGCGTTGACCCAGGGATGGGTGAGCAGTTCTTC.

In this sample, this clone turned up once. This rearrangement joins TRBV9 to TRBJ2-2; D may be TRBD1 (5 bases). The CDR3 runs to 15 residues. Trimming removed 0 bases from V and 1 base from J, with 7 bases in between. Germline CDR1 and CDR2: SGDLS and YYNGEE. CDR3 loop: CASSVEQGNTGELFF. CDR3 DNA sequence: TGTGCCAGCAGCGTAGAGCAGGGGAACACCGGGGAGCTGTTTTTT.

The chain employs TRBV3-1 (or the pseudogene TRBV3-2) and TRBJ2-3; D is possibly TRBD2 (5 bases). V lost 2 bases, J lost 4 bases, and 19 bases lay in between. Germline CDR1 and CDR2: LGHDT and YNNKEL (reference sequence). The CDR3 is 17 residues long. This CDR3 is CASSQLSSAALADTQYF. Here the CDR3 DNA reads TGTGCCAGCAGCCAACTCTCTTCAGCGGCTTTGGCAGATACGCAGTATTTT.